This TCR beta chain originates from a study of cytomegalovirus exposure and HLA in healthy donors (TCRdb year 2017). A note on the overall study: An earlier analysis of some 600 of the donors reported about 300 Gb of sequence data and 117 million unique TCR beta sequences obtained from about 179 million T cells. About 330 gigabases of sequencing data and roughly 81 million unique TCR sequences made up an early release that covered fewer than 650 HLA-typed donors. The genetic ancestry cluster associated with self-reported Caucasian donors included over 80% of the 398 genotyped donors. The study was designed to test whether signatures of past pathogen exposure could be identified by cataloging public T cell receptors. The study used immunosequencing to profile the T cell repertoires of approximately 640 subjects and linked those repertoires to cytomegalovirus serostatus. In addition to the first cohort of 500 to 850 subjects, a separate validation cohort of 100 to 150 different subjects was used. The study combined high-throughput TCR immunosequencing, statistical association of individual TCRs with disease status, and machine learning to predict cytomegalovirus infection status. In a later analysis, previously published TCR beta repertoires from fewer than 750 donors were re-analyzed and high-resolution HLA genotyping was added so that TCR occurrence patterns could be studied. Rather than drawing on any new phenotypic data, the later analysis identified candidate immune exposures from TCR beta sequences and the way those sequences occurred across donors. In an earlier analysis of 587 of the donors, high-throughput TCR beta sequencing was used to judge whether each TCR beta V gene segment behaved as functional or pseudogenic. Donor age, sex, ethnicity and CMV serostatus were compiled alongside the repertoire data. Genome-wide SNP genotypes for about three fifths of the roughly 700 donors were used in a later genetic analysis, which treated that subset as a discovery cohort. All discovery cohort repertoires had been generated using a single sequencing platform. Class I and class II HLA loci were covered by the typing at four-digit resolution. The number of typed donors differed by locus: roughly 620-640 for A, B, C, DRB1 and DQB1; approximately 530 for DQA1; 606 for DPA1; and about 470 for DPB1. Four to six DR-DQ haplotypes were handled as single units for association and clustering, since linkage in the cohort was strong. Among almost 400 genotyped donors of the cohort, an average of 235,054 unique TCR beta nucleotide sequences were sequenced per donor, around 18% of them non-productive.

On this clone: Its cognate antigen has yet to be identified. Base-call qualities are not available, and no considerably larger clone is one nucleotide away.

The cohort consisted of 666 healthy bone marrow donors. At the time of sampling, all cohort members were nominally healthy, though unrecorded immune exposures were likely present. The donor tested CMV seropositive, placing the donor among the 250 to 350 seropositive members of the cohort. A peripheral blood sample was provided by each donor, and peripheral blood mononuclear cells were used for TCR beta sequencing. The Qiagen DNeasy Blood Extraction Kit was used to extract genomic DNA from the blood cell samples. Findings and caveats that apply to the study as a whole: The study gave a list of over 150 TCR beta chains associated with cytomegalovirus. A later analysis found that HLA-associated TCR beta chains were more clonally expanded and had lower generation probabilities than equally common non-associated chains. In a later analysis, 16,951 TCR beta sequences were associated with specific HLA alleles at a false discovery rate of 0.05. In vitro tests confirmed that a few of the cytomegalovirus-associated TCR beta chains recognize cytomegalovirus antigens. A later genetic analysis reported fewer N-insertions in productive TCRs among donors in an Asian-associated ancestry cluster than the roughly 620-donor mean. A further reported finding was that TCR beta sequences accurately predicted the HLA-A and HLA-B alleles for most subjects in the first cohort. Because counts were too low, roughly 18 rarely observed V segments, including chromosome 9 orphons, were left out of the earlier analysis of some 640 of the donors. Because some donors lacked HLA typing at each locus, the association tests relied only on the typed subset. Linkage disequilibrium might explain the correlated functional status among segregating V segments, but an unknown experimental factor could not be excluded. The cohort was sequenced for TCR beta chains only, and without alpha or paired-chain data the features that could be detected were limited. Roughly uniform sequencing depth across donors was assumed in presence/absence analyses, although this assumption may not hold. In an earlier analysis of around 600 of the donors, most TCR beta V segments were observed in productive rearrangements about 87% or about 30% of the time, broadly matching IMGT annotations. Assigning TCR associations to individual alleles was difficult when HLA alleles, especially DR and DQ, strongly co-occurred. Most CMV-associated TCR beta chains appeared to be HLA-restricted in a later analysis, and the HLA associations seemed to be driven largely by CMV exposure. Across donors, most TCR sequences were observed very rarely, whereas some public TCRs were present in many individuals. For the cohort, immune exposure information was limited to CMV serostatus. A cluster of highly shared sequence variants was judged likely to represent a technical artifact of the sequencing pipeline. The classifier was reported to diagnose cytomegalovirus status with high specificity and sensitivity in both the original cohort and the validation cohort. In a later analysis, the rate of TCR association differed among HLA loci, with DRB1 alleles having the most associated TCRs and HLA-C alleles having the fewest. In a later genetic analysis, a missense DCLRE1C variant was associated with V-gene and J-gene trimming of TCR beta chains, and the association was replicated in an independent cohort. The 87-base-pair reads could not distinguish some IMGT-functional V segments, including TRBV6-2 and TRBV6-3, so those segments were excluded. It was suggested by the authors that the approach could potentially be generalized to other disease states and immunological phenotypes. In a later analysis, several top co-occurrence clusters were reported to appear linked to parvovirus B19, influenza, CMV and Epstein-Barr virus.

To prepare the library, the immunoSEQ multiplex PCR assay was applied. A mixture of 60 forward primers for TCR Vbeta segments and 13 reverse primers for TCR Jbeta segments was used in the multiplex PCR. The CDR3 region of rearranged TCR beta genes was amplified from genomic DNA with a multiplex PCR assay. On the Illumina HiSeq System, the amplified TCR beta libraries were sequenced as 87-base-pair reads. The published analysis was carried out like this. A later analysis tallied roughly 78 million unique TCR beta chains across the 640 or so repertoires, and approximately 9.9 million of those chains were shared by two or more donors. A nearest-neighbor algorithm error-corrected the raw reads and collapsed the reads into unique sequences, merging closely related sequences to remove PCR and sequencing errors. Alignment of CDR3 sequences to IMGT reference sequences was used to assign V, D and J gene segments. Each retained sequence needed at least a six-nucleotide match to both a V gene segment and a J gene segment. A rearrangement counted as productive if the CDR3 had no stop codons and remained in frame with V and J, and every other rearrangement counted as non-productive. CDR3 was defined by IMGT convention, running from the second conserved V-encoded cysteine to the conserved J-encoded phenylalanine. Sequences without an unambiguous match to a single V gene segment were excluded from the earlier analysis of about 640 of the donors. An earlier analysis of 550 to 650 of the donors classified V segments as functional when productive rearrangements were above 56.7% and as segregating when the standard deviation between donors was above 5%. A statistical classification framework was developed to diagnose cytomegalovirus status using the catalog of TCR beta chain sequences. A later analysis assigned V and J genes by comparing TCR nucleotide sequences with IMGT/GENE-DB human TR gene sequences. The TCRdist pipeline was used in a later analysis to assign CDR3 sequences and most-parsimonious VDJ recombination scenarios. A later analysis defined each TCR beta chain by its CDR3 amino acid sequence plus V-gene family, and excluded reads lacking a unique V-gene family. To address suspected cross-contamination and a sequencing artifact, a later analysis removed approximately 590 highly shared, low-generation-probability nucleotide sequences. In a later analysis, a clonal expansion index was calculated for each public chain from normalized within-repertoire ranks of inferred template counts. In a later analysis, generation probabilities were computed with a VDJ recombination model fitted to out-of-frame rearrangements, and the resulting probabilities were checked against IGoR. Hypergeometric tests were used in a later analysis to score TCR-TCR, TCR-HLA and TCR-CMV co-occurrence, with a repertoire-size bias correction applied to the TCR pairs. To estimate false discovery rates, a later analysis permuted the HLA or CMV assignments 20 times. In a later analysis, co-occurring TCRs were grouped using DBSCAN, with TCRdist sequence similarity added in when clustering inside HLA-allele-positive subsets. Repertoires with fewer than 30,000 or more than 120,000 public chains, plus five repertoires with anomalous nucleotide sharing, were excluded from co-occurrence clustering. TCRdb carries this immuneACCESS record with in-frame sequences only. Its versions omit some clonotypes, under half of them owing to an unresolved V gene in the studies checked, with the rest unexplained. Clone size and V and J calls were adopted from that table, with D and trimming inferred from the DNA. The sample yields 250,000 to 350,000 clones; roughly 88% were counted once. The top ten constitute roughly 4% of the sample.

Taken from cysteine to phenylalanine, the CDR3 has 16 residues. Only CDR3 DNA remains: 48 bases, in frame from the first base. Trimming costs V 4 bases and J 0 bases, and their ends lie 13 bases apart. Sequences SGHRS (CDR1) and YFSETQ (CDR2) are obtained from the germline V gene. Input material: PBMCs. The rearrangement combines TRBV5-1 with TRBJ2-2; perhaps TRBD2 is the D gene, with 7 bases matching. The receptor was isolated from a middle-aged man in good health and CMV-seropositive. The nucleotide sequence is given as TGCGCCAGCAGCCCGAGGGGGGGTCCGAACACCGGGGAGCTGTTTTTT. This is translated as CASSPRGGPNTGELFF. Here the CDR3 is joined to the reference TRBV5-1 and TRBJ2-2 genes, and the full variable domain is: KAGVTQTPRYLIKTRGQQVTLSCSPISGHRSVSWYQQTPGQGLQFLFEYFSETQRNKGNFPGRFSGRQFSNSRSEMNVSTLELGDSALYLCASSPRGGPNTGELFFGEGSRLTVL.